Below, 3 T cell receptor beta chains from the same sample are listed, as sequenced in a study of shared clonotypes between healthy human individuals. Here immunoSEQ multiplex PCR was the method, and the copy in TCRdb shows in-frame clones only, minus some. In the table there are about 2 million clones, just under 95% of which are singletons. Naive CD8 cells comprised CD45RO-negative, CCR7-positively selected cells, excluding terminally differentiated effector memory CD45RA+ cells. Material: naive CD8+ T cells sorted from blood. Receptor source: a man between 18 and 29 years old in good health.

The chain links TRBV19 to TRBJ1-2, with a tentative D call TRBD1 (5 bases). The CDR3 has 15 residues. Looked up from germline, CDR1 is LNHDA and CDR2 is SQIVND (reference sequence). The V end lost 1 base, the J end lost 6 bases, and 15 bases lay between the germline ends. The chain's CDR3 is CASSIAGQGGHGYTF. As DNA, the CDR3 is TGTGCCAGTAGTATAGCGGGGCAGGGTGGCCATGGCTACACCTTC.

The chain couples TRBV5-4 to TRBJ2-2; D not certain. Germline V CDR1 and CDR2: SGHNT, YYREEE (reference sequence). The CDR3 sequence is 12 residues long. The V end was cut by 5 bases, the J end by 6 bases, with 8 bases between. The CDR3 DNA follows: TGTGCCAGCAGTCGGGCTTCCGGGGAGCTGTTTTTT. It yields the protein CASSRASGELFF.

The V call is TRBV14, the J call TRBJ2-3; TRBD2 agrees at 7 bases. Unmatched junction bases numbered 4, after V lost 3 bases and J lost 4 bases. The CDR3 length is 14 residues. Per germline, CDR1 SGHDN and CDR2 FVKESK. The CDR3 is CASSQGGSPDTQYF. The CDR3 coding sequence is TGTGCCAGCAGCCAGGGCGGGAGCCCAGATACGCAGTATTTT.